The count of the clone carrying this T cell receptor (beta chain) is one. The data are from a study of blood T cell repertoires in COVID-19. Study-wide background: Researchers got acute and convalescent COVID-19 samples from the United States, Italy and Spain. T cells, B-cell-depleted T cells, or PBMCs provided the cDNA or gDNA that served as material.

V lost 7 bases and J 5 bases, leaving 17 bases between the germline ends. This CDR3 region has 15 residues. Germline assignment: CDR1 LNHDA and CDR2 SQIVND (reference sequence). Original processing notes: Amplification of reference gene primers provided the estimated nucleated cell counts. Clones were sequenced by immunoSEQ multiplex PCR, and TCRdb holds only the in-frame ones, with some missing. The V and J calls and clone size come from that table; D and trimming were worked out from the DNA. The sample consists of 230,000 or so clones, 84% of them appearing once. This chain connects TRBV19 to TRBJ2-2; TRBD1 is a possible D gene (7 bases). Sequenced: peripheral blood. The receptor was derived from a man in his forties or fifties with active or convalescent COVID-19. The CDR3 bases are TGTGCCAGTACCCTAACAGGGGCGGGGACCGGGGAGCTGTTTTTT. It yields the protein CASTLTGAGTGELFF. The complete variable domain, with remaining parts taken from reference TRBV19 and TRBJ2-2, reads DGGITQSPKYLFRKEGQNVTLSCEQNLNHDAMYWYRQDPGQGLRLIYYSQIVNDFQKGDIAEGYSVSREKKESFPLTVTSAQKNPTAFYLCASTLTGAGTGELFFGEGSRLTVL.